Each of the 22 T cell receptor beta chains below was sequenced from the same sample in a study of regulatory dendritic cells for organ transplantation. Profiling relied on immunoSEQ multiplex PCR, and the TCRdb table lists in-frame clones only, not all of them. The sample carries about 38,000 clones, about 89% recorded once. Sequencing was performed on naive CD8+ T cells from blood. Subset given: CD45RA+ naive T cells. The receptors come from a human donor in good health.

The chain's CDR3 is CASSRPPSGIRDTQYF. DNA of the CDR3: TGTGCCAGCAGCCGTCCTCCCAGCGGGATACGGGATACGCAGTATTTT. V is TRBV11-2 and J is TRBJ2-3; 7 bases fit TRBD2. The CDR3 is made up of 16 amino acids. The V gene end was trimmed by 5 bases and the J gene end by 6 bases; junction bases not matched to a gene: 14. Germline V lookup: CDR1 SGHAT, CDR2 FQNNGV.

The chain couples TRBV7-9 to TRBJ1-3; D remains unclear. The CDR3 has 15 amino acids. The germline gives CDR1 SEHNR, CDR2 FQNEAQ (reference sequence). The V gene lost 2 bases and the J gene lost 4 bases, with 12 bases spanning the gap. The CDR3 is CASSLIPRAGNTIYF. The CDR3, as DNA: TGTGCCAGCAGCTTAATACCACGGGCGGGAAACACCATATATTTT.

The chain employs TRBV28 and TRBJ2-7; 11 positions agree with TRBD2. Germline V gene data show CDR1 as MDHEN and CDR2 as SYDVKM. V trimming: 1 base; J trimming: 4 bases; junction bases outside the gene matches: 3. CDR3 length equals 15 residues. This CDR3 is CASSLFRTSGYEQYF. The CDR3 region has the DNA TGTGCCAGCAGTTTATTCCGGACTAGCGGGTACGAGCAGTACTTC.

The rearrangement links TRBV29-1 to TRBJ1-2; 12 bases are shared with TRBD1. Trimming took 0 bases from V and 7 from J; bases not matched to a gene: 9. The CDR3 is 16 amino acids. Germline loops: CDR1 SQVTM, CDR2 ANQGSEA. The CDR3 reads CSVEDISGQGAGGYTF. The CDR3, as DNA: TGCAGCGTTGAAGATATTTCGGGACAGGGGGCGGGTGGCTACACCTTC. The whole variable domain, remainder taken from reference TRBV29-1 and TRBJ1-2, is SAVISQKPSRDICQRGTSLTIQCQVDSQVTMMFWYRQQPGQSLTLIATANQGSEATYESGFVIDKFPISRPNLTFSTLTVSNMSPEDSSIYLCSVEDISGQGAGGYTFGSGTRLTVV.

The J gene is TRBJ2-1, the V gene TRBV28, with D possibly matching TRBD1 (7 bases). Germline CDR1 is MDHEN and CDR2 is SYDVKM. Between the trimmed V and J ends, which lost 8 bases and 0 bases, there was a span of 23 bases. The CDR3 is 18 amino acids. The chain's CDR3 is CASYSGGTDTSSYNEQFF. The CDR3 DNA follows: TGTGCCAGCTATTCCGGCGGGACAGACACTTCCTCCTACAATGAGCAGTTCTTC. The variable domain in full, completed from reference TRBV28 and TRBJ2-1, reads DVKVTQSSRYLVKRTGEKVFLECVQDMDHENMFWYRQDPGLGLRLIYFSYDVKMKEKGDIPEGYSVSREKKERFSLILESASTNQTSMYLCASYSGGTDTSSYNEQFFGPGTRLTVL.

The rearrangement joins TRBV6-1 to TRBJ1-2; D perhaps matches TRBD1 (5 bases). Germline CDR1 is MNHNS and CDR2 is SASEGT. V lost 6 bases and J 0 bases, leaving 8 bases between the germline ends. The CDR3 length is 13 residues. CDR3 DNA: TGTGCCAGCAGGCGACAGACTAACTATGGCTACACCTTC. Translating it yields CASRRQTNYGYTF.

The genes are TRBV6-5 and TRBJ2-3; no clear D. V was pared by 0 bases and J by 7 bases, with 8 bases between. The germline CDR1 and CDR2 sequences are MNHEY and SVGAGI. The CDR3 has 13 amino acids. The CDR3 protein is CASSYSYENTQYF. The CDR3 nucleotides read TGTGCCAGCAGTTACTCGTACGAAAATACGCAGTATTTT.

This clone has only one observation. The chain is built from TRBV9 and TRBJ2-3, with D perhaps assigned TRBD1 or TRBD2 (5 bases each). V lost 2 bases to trimming and J lost 6 bases, with 13 bases between them. This CDR3 is 14 amino acids long. Germline CDR1 and CDR2: SGDLS and YYNGEE. The CDR3 nucleotides read TGTGCCAGCAGCGTGAGGGGACCCCCTGATACGCAGTATTTT. This codes for CASSVRGPPDTQYF.

This clone was counted once. The chain recombines TRBV9 with TRBJ2-3; D possibly uses TRBD1 or TRBD2 (6 bases each). This CDR3 comprises 15 residues. V shed 3 bases and J shed 4 bases, with 15 bases lying between them. Germline V gives CDR1 SGDLS, CDR2 YYNGEE. CDR3 in amino acids: CASSDEGGPADTQYF. As DNA, the CDR3 is TGTGCCAGCAGCGATGAGGGGGGCCCGGCAGATACGCAGTATTTT.

The genes are TRBV28 and TRBJ2-7; 8 nucleotides match TRBD1. CDR3 length equals 14 residues. V lost 4 bases and J lost 2; bases outside the gene matches: 4. The germline CDR1 and CDR2 sequences are MDHEN and SYDVKM. CDR3 loop: CASSWAQGAYEQYF. Written as DNA, the CDR3 is TGTGCCAGCAGTTGGGCACAGGGGGCCTACGAGCAGTACTTC.

The rearrangement links TRBV4-1 to TRBJ2-7; TRBD2 matches 13 bases. With V trimmed by 0 bases and J by 3 bases, 8 bases remained unmatched. In germline, CDR1 is MGHRA, CDR2 YSYEKL. This CDR3 is 18 amino acids long. The CDR3 is CASSQDSGLAGNYYEQYF. CDR3 DNA: TGCGCCAGCAGCCAAGATTCGGGACTAGCGGGAAATTACTACGAGCAGTACTTC.

Concerning this clone: Different DNA sequences within this sample yield the same CDR3. The rearrangement uses TRBV25-1 and TRBJ1-2; TRBD1 matches at 8 bases. The CDR3 is 14 amino acids. J lost 3 bases, V lost 4 bases, and 4 bases had no gene match. The germline V gene has CDR1 MGHDK and CDR2 SYGVNS. The CDR3 reads CASSGTGQDYGYTF. The CDR3 DNA follows: TGTGCCAGCAGTGGGACAGGGCAGGACTATGGCTACACCTTC.

This chain uses TRBV5-6 with TRBJ1-1; D not resolved. V lost 2 bases, J lost 6 bases, and 11 bases lay in between. Per the germline V gene, CDR1 is SGHDT and CDR2 is YYEEEE. The CDR3 is 13 residues long. This CDR3 is CASSFGTLAEAFF. The DNA of the CDR3 is TGTGCCAGCAGCTTTGGCACCCTGGCTGAAGCTTTCTTT.

The rearrangement uses TRBV4-3 and TRBJ2-1, with 8 bases lining up with TRBD2. The V and J ends lost 5 bases and 5 bases, in that order; junction bases with no gene match: 11. CDR3 length: 16 amino acids. Germline V gene lookup returns CDR1 LGHNA and CDR2 YSLEER. The CDR3 here is CASSFRPGGGDNEQFF. CDR3 coding DNA: TGCGCCAGCAGCTTTCGACCGGGGGGGGGAGACAATGAGCAGTTCTTC.

V gene TRBV7-2 combines with J gene TRBJ1-1; 8 bases map to TRBD1. CDR1 and CDR2 (germline): SGHTA, FQGNSA. The CDR3 length is 15 residues. The junction had 8 bases not matched to a gene; V was cut back by 5 bases and J by 3 bases. The CDR3 loop reads CASSAWTGKDTEAFF. The DNA of the CDR3 is TGTGCCAGCAGCGCCTGGACAGGGAAAGACACTGAAGCTTTCTTT.

The rearrangement links TRBV28 to TRBJ2-4; D ambiguous. Germline V gives CDR1 MDHEN, CDR2 SYDVKM. Deletions cut 8 bases from V and 4 bases from J, with 3 bases between. The CDR3 is 10 residues long. The CDR3 DNA sequence: TGTGCCAGCGGTAAAAACATTCAGTACTTC. This encodes CASGKNIQYF.

J is TRBJ2-5 and V is TRBV6-6, with D perhaps given as TRBD1 or TRBD2 (6 bases each). Trimming took 4 bases from V and 5 from J, leaving 20 bases between them. Germline V gene data show CDR1 as MNHNY and CDR2 as SVGAGI (reference sequence). This CDR3 spans 16 amino acids. CDR3 sequence reads: CASSLRVARGAETQYF. The CDR3 DNA sequence: TGTGCCAGCAGTTTGCGGGTAGCTAGGGGGGCGGAGACCCAGTACTTC.

The chain couples TRBV6-5 to TRBJ2-5; D may match TRBD1 or TRBD2 (6 bases each). V was pared by 5 bases and J by 5 bases, with 18 bases between. The germline CDR1 and CDR2 sequences are MNHEY and SVGAGI. The CDR3 is made up of 15 amino acids. The DNA of the CDR3 is TGTGCCAGCAGTGCGCGGGGACACCCACGGGAGACCCAGTACTTC. Protein sequence: CASSARGHPRETQYF.

The chain is built from TRBV19 and TRBJ2-7; 12 bases line up with TRBD1. There are 15 residues in the CDR3. V lost 3 bases, J lost 7 bases, and 7 bases stayed unmatched. Germline V gene lookup returns CDR1 LNHDA and CDR2 SQIVND (reference sequence). The CDR3 DNA reads TGTGCCAGTAGTATCACGGGACAGGGGGCAGGGGAGCAGTACTTC. Its translation: CASSITGQGAGEQYF.

The chain recombines TRBV27 with TRBJ2-7; the D gene could be TRBD1 or TRBD2 (7 bases each). Germline V gene lookup returns CDR1 MNHEY and CDR2 SMNVEV (reference sequence). The CDR3 has 14 amino acids. Between the trimmed V and J ends, which lost 5 bases and 3 bases, there was a span of 14 bases. CDR3 in amino acids: CASSPRGGFYEQYF. The CDR3 DNA is TGTGCCAGCAGTCCCAGGGGGGGTTTCTACGAGCAGTACTTC.

The rearrangement joins TRBV7-8 to TRBJ2-7, with 9 positions matching TRBD2. After removal of 8 bases from V and 4 bases from J, the junction contained 6 bases not matched to a gene. CDR3 size: 13 residues. Germline CDR1 and CDR2: SGHVS and FQNEAQ. The DNA of the CDR3 is TGTGCCAGCGTTTCTAGCGGGGTTTACGAGCAGTACTTC. It is translated as CASVSSGVYEQYF.

The chain carries TRBV4-1 and TRBJ2-7; a weak D match, TRBD2 (6 bases). Germline CDR1 and CDR2: MGHRA and YSYEKL. V lost 4 bases and J 2 bases, leaving 18 bases between the germline ends. The CDR3 sequence is 16 residues long. The DNA of the CDR3 is TGCGCCAGCAGCCGAGAAACCGGGACTGTAGCCTACGAGCAGTACTTC. As protein: CASSRETGTVAYEQYF.